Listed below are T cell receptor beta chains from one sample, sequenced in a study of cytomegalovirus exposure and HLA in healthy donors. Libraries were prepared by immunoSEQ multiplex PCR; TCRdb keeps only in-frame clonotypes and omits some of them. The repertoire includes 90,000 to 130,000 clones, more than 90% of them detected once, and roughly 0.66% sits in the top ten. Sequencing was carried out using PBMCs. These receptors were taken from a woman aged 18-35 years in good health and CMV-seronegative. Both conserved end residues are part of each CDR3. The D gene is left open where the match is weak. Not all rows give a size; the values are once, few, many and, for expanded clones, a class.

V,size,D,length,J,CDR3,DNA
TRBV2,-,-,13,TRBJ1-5,CASRLEGEQPQHF,TGTGCCAGCAGACTAGAGGGGGAACAGCCCCAGCATTTT
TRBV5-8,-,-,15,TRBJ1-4,CASSLRGATNEKLFF,TGTGCCAGCAGCTTGCGCGGGGCAACTAATGAAAAACTGTTTTTT
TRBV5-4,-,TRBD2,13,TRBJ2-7,CASSIGLAYEQYF,TGTGCCAGCAGCATAGGACTAGCTTACGAGCAGTACTTC
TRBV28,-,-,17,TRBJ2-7,CASSPASLGLEYYEQYF,TGTGCCAGCAGTCCTGCCTCGTTGGGGCTGGAATATTACGAGCAGTACTTC
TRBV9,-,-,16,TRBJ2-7,CASSAMDRSFTYEQYF,TGTGCCAGCAGCGCGATGGACAGATCCTTCACCTACGAGCAGTACTTC
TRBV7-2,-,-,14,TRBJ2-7,CASSFAGPLYEQYF,TGTGCCAGCAGCTTTGCGGGGCCTCTCTACGAGCAGTACTTC
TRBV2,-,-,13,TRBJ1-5,CASNRNGGQPQHF,TGTGCCAGCAACAGAAACGGGGGTCAGCCCCAGCATTTT
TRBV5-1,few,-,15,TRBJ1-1,CASSLVRGANTEAFF,TGCGCCAGCAGCTTGGTTCGGGGGGCGAACACTGAAGCTTTCTTT
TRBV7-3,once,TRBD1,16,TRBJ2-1,CASSPLGQGTENEQFF,TGTGCCAGCAGCCCGCTGGGACAGGGTACGGAGAATGAGCAGTTCTTC
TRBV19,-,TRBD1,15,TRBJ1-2,CASSTPGTGAYGYTF,TGTGCCAGTAGTACCCCCGGGACAGGGGCCTATGGCTACACCTTC
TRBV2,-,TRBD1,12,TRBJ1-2,CASRRQGFGYTF,TGTGCCAGCCGTAGACAGGGATTCGGCTACACCTTC
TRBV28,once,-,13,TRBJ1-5,CASSLAPLQPQHF,TGTGCCAGCAGTTTGGCACCCTTACAGCCCCAGCATTTT
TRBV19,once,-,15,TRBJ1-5,CASSIARAYDQPQHF,TGTGCCAGTAGTATAGCCCGAGCTTACGATCAGCCCCAGCATTTT
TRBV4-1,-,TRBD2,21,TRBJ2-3,CASSQPAFRLAGGSLRDTQYF,TGCGCCAGCAGCCAGCCCGCCTTTCGGCTAGCGGGGGGATCGCTGAGAGATACGCAGTATTTT
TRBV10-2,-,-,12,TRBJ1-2,CASSKDSYGYTF,TGCGCCAGCAGTAAGGACAGCTATGGCTACACCTTC
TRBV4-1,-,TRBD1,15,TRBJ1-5,CASSQGQGAGQPQHF,TGCGCCAGCAGCCAAGGACAGGGTGCGGGGCAGCCCCAGCATTTT
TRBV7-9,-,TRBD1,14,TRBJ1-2,CASSETGQRYGYTF,TGTGCCAGCAGCGAGACGGGACAGCGATATGGCTACACCTTC
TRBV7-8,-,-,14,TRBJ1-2,CASSLSDGNYGYTF,TGTGCCAGCAGCTTGAGCGACGGGAACTATGGCTACACCTTC
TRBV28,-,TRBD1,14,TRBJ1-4,CASSRRGLGEKLFF,TGTGCCAGCAGCCGCAGGGGGCTTGGAGAAAAACTGTTTTTT
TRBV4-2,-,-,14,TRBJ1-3,CASSQAGGRDTIYF,TGTGCCAGCAGCCAAGCAGGAGGTCGGGACACCATATATTTT
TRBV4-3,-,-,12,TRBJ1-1,CASSHVQGEAFF,TGCGCCAGCAGCCATGTACAGGGTGAAGCTTTCTTT
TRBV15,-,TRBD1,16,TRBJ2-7,CATSRETGGASYEQYF,TGTGCCACCAGCAGGGAAACAGGGGGCGCCTCCTACGAGCAGTACTTC
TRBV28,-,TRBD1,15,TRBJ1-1,CASSMPGQGNTEAFF,TGTGCCAGCAGCATGCCGGGACAGGGGAACACTGAAGCTTTCTTT
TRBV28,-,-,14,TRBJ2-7,CASSQQASSYEQYF,TGTGCCAGCAGCCAGCAGGCCAGCTCCTACGAGCAGTACTTC
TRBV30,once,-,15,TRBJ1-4,CAWSPTGHTNEKLFF,TGTGCCTGGAGTCCTACAGGGCATACTAATGAAAAACTGTTTTTT
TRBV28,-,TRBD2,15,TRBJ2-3,CASSFFRGGTDTQYF,TGTGCCAGCAGTTTTTTTCGGGGGGGCACAGATACGCAGTATTTT